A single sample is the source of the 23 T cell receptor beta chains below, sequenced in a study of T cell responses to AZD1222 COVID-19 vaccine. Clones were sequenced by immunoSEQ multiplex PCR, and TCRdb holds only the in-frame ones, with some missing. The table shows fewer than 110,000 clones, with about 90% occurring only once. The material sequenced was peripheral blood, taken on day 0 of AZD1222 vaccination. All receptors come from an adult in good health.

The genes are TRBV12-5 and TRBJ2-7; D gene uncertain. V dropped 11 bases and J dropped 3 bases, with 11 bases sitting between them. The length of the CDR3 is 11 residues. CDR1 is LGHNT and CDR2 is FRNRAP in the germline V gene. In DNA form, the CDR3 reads TGTGCTTCCTCCTCGTTCTACGAGCAGTACTTC. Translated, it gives CASSSFYEQYF. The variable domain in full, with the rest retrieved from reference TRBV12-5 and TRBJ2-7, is DARVTQTPRHKVTEMGQEVTMRCQPILGHNTVFWYRQTMMQGLELLAYFRNRAPLDDSGMPKDRFSAEMPDATLATLKIQPSEPRDSAVYFCASSSFYEQYFGPGTRLTVT.

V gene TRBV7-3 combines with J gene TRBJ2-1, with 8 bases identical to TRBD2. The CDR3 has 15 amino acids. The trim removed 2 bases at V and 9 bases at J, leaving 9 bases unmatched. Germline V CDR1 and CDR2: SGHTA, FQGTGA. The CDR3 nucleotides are TGTGCCAGCAGCTTAGGGCTAGCGGGCTTGAGTGAGCAGTTCTTC. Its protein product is CASSLGLAGLSEQFF.

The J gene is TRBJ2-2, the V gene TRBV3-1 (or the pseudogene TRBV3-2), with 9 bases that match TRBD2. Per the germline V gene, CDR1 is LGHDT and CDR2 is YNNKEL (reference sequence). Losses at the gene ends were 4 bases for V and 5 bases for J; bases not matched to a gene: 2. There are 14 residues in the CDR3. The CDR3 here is CASSRSGRTGELFF. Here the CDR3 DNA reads TGTGCCAGCAGCCGGAGCGGGAGGACCGGGGAGCTGTTTTTT.

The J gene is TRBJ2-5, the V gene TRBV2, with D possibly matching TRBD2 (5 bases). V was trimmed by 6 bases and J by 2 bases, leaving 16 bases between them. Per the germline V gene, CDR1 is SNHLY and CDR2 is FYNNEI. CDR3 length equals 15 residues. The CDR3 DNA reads TGTGCCAGCAGCCCTGGATCTGGGAGTCAAGAGACCCAGTACTTC. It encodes CASSPGSGSQETQYF.

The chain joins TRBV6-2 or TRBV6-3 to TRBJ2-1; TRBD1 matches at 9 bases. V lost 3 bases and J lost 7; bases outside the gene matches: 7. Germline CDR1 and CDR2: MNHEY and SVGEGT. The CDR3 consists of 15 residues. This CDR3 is CASSYTRTGVNEQFF. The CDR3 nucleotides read TGTGCCAGCAGTTATACCCGGACAGGGGTGAATGAGCAGTTCTTC.

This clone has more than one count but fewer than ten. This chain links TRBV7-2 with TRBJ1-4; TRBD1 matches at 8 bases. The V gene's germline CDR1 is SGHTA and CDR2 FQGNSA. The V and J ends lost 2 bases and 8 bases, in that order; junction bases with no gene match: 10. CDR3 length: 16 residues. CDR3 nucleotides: TGTGCCAGCAGCTTACAACCAGCAGGGGGCGGGGAAAAACTGTTTTTT. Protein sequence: CASSLQPAGGGEKLFF.

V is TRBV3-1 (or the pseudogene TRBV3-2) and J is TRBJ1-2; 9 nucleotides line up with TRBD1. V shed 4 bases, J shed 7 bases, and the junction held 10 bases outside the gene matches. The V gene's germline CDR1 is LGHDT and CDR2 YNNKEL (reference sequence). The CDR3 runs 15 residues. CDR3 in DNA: TGTGCCAGCAGCCCCTGGGGACAGGGCGGTATTGGCTACACCTTC. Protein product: CASSPWGQGGIGYTF.

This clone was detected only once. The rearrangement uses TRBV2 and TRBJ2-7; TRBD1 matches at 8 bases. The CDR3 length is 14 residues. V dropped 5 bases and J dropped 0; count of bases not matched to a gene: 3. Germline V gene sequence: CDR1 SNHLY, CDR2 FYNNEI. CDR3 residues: CASSRDRHSYEQYF. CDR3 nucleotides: TGTGCCAGCAGTCGGGACAGGCACTCCTACGAGCAGTACTTC. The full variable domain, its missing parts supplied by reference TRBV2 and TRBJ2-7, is EPEVTQTPSHQVTQMGQEVILRCVPISNHLYFYWYRQILGQKVEFLVSFYNNEISEKSEIFDDQFSVERPDGSNFTLKIRSTKLEDSAMYFCASSRDRHSYEQYFGPGTRLTVT.

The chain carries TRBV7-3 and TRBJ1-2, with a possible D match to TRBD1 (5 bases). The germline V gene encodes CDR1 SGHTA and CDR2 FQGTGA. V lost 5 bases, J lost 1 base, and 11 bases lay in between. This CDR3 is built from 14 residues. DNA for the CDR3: TGTGCCAGCAGCCCGGGGGGAGTTAACTATGGCTACACCTTC. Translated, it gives CASSPGGVNYGYTF.

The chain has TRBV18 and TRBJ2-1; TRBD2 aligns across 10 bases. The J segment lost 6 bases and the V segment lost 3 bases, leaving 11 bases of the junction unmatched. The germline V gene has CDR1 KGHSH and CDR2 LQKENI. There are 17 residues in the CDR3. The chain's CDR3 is CASSPFRAGGLPNEQFF. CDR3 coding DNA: TGTGCCAGCTCACCCTTTCGAGCGGGAGGGTTGCCCAATGAGCAGTTCTTC.

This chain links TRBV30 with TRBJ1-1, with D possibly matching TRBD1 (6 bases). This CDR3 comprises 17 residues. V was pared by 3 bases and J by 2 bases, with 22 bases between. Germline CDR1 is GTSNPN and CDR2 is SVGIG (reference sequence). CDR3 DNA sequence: TGTGCCTGGAGGGGGCGGGGGCCAGGCCCACTTAACACTGAAGCTTTCTTT. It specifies CAWRGRGPGPLNTEAFF.

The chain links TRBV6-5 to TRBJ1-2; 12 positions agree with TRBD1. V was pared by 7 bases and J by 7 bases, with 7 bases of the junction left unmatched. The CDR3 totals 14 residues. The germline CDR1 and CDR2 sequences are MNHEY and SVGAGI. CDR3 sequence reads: CASIPGQGAAGYTF. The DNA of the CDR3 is TGTGCCAGCATCCCGGGACAGGGGGCTGCTGGCTACACCTTC.

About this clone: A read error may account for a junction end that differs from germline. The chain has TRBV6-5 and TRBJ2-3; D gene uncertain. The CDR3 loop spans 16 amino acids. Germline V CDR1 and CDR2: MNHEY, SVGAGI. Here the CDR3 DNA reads TGTGCCAGCAGTCACTCGACACCGGCTAGCACAGATACGCAGTATTTT. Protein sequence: CASSHSTPASTDTQYF.

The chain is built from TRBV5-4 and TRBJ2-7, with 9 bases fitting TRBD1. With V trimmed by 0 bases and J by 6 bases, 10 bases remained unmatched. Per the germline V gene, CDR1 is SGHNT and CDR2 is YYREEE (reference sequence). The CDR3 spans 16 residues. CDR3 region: CASSLGSGTGPREQYF. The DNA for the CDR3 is TGTGCCAGCAGCTTGGGATCGGGGACAGGGCCGCGCGAGCAGTACTTC. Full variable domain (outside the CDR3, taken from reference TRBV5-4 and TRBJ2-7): ETGVTQSPTHLIKTRGQQVTLRCSSQSGHNTVSWYQQALGQGPQFIFQYYREEENGRGNFPPRFSGLQFPNYSSELNVNALELDDSALYLCASSLGSGTGPREQYFGPGTRLTVT.

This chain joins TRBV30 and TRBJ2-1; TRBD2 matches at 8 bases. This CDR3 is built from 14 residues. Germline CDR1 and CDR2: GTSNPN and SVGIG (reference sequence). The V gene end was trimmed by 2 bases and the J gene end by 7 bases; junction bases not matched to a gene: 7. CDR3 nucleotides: TGTGCCTGGAGTCTCAGCGGGAGTAGGAATGAGCAGTTCTTC. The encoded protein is CAWSLSGSRNEQFF. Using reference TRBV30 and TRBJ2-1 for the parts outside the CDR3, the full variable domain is SQTIHQWPATLVQPVGSPLSLECTVEGTSNPNLYWYRQAAGRGLQLLFYSVGIGQISSEVPQNLSASRPQDRQFILSSKKLLLSDSGFYLCAWSLSGSRNEQFFGPGTRLTVL.

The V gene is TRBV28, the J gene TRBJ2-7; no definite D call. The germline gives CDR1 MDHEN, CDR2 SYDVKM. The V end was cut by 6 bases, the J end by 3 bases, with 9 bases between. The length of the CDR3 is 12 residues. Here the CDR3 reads CASSEVGYEQYF. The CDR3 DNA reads TGTGCCAGCAGCGAGGTGGGCTACGAGCAGTACTTC. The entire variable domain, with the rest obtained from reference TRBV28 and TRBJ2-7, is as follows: DVKVTQSSRYLVKRTGEKVFLECVQDMDHENMFWYRQDPGLGLRLIYFSYDVKMKEKGDIPEGYSVSREKKERFSLILESASTNQTSMYLCASSEVGYEQYFGPGTRLTVT.

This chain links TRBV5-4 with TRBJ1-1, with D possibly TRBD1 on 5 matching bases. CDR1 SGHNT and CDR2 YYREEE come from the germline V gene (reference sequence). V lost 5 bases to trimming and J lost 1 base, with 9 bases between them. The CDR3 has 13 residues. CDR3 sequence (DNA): TGTGCCAGCAGATTTGGACAGAACACTGAAGCTTTCTTT. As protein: CASRFGQNTEAFF.

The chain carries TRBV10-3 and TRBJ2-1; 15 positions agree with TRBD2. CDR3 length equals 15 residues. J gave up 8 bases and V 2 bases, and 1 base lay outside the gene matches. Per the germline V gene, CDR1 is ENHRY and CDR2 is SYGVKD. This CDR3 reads CAISEGTSGRHEQFF. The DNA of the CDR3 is TGTGCCATCAGTGAGGGGACTAGCGGGAGGCATGAGCAGTTCTTC.

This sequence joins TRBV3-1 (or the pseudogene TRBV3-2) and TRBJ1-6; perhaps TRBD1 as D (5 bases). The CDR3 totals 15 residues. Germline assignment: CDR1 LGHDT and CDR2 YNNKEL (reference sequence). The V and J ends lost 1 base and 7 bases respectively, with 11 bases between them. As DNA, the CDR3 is TGTGCCAGCAGCCAAGTGGCCAGGGAAAATTCACCCCTCCACTTT. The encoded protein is CASSQVARENSPLHF.

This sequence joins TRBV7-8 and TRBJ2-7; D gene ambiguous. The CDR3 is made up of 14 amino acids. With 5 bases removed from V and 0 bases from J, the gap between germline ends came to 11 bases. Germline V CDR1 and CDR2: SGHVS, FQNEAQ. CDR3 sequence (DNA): TGTGCCAGCAGCCCACTTCCCGGCTCCTACGAGCAGTACTTC. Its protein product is CASSPLPGSYEQYF. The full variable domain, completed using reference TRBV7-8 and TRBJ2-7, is GAGVSQSPRYKVAKRGQDVALRCDPISGHVSLFWYQQALGQGPEFLTYFQNEAQLDKSGLPSDRFFAERPEGSVSTLKIQRTQQEDSAVYLCASSPLPGSYEQYFGPGTRLTVT.

The CDR3 sequence: CASSMTSGSLADTQYF. The CDR3 coding sequence is TGTGCCAGTAGTATGACTAGCGGGAGTTTAGCAGATACGCAGTATTTT. The chain carries TRBV19 and TRBJ2-3, with 12 bases that match TRBD2. The CDR3 contains 16 residues. CDR1 LNHDA and CDR2 SQIVND come from the germline V gene (reference sequence). V was clipped by 3 bases and J by 4 bases; unmatched bases: 5.

Here the CDR3 DNA reads TGTGCCAGCAGTGGGTCTTCCGGGACAGACACAGATACGCAGTATTTT. It codes for CASSGSSGTDTDTQYF. The V and J genes are TRBV6-4 and TRBJ2-3; TRBD1 agrees at 7 bases. V lost 4 bases and J lost 2; bases outside the gene matches: 9. From germline, CDR1 is MRHNA and CDR2 SNTAGT. CDR3 size: 16 residues.

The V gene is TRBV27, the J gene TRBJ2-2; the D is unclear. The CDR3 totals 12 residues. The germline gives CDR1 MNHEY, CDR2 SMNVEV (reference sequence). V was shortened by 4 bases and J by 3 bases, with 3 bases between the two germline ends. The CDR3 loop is CASSYHTGELFF. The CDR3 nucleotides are TGTGCCAGCAGTTACCACACCGGGGAGCTGTTTTTT.